The next 8 T cell receptor beta chains were all read from a single sample in a study of CD8 T cells in ankylosing spondylitis (dated 2017 in TCRdb). These receptors' antigens are unknown. The library was produced with 5' RACE. Sequencing was performed on an Illumina HiSeq 2500. TCRdb handled the public reads itself, with Q25 trimming in fastp and clone calling in MiXCR, and kept productive beta chains. Entries are consolidated by CDR3 protein sequence, retaining the most common genes and DNA. The sample records 330,000 or so distinct CDR3 sequences, 8% of which are singletons. The biggest ten clones account for approximately 14% of the sample. Overall study outcomes, separate from this receptor: Blood from ankylosing spondylitis patients appeared to be characterized by a TCR beta motif made up of several highly homologous amino acid variants.

The material sequenced was blood, either unsorted or a sorted T cell fraction (not recorded which). These receptors came from a male donor with ankylosing spondylitis.

This chain connects TRBV20-1 to TRBJ2-5, with 14 bases identical to TRBD2. V lost 8 bases to trimming and J lost 4 bases; unmatched junction nucleotides: 3. Germline assignment: CDR1 DFQATT and CDR2 SNEGSKA (reference sequence). CDR3 length: 13 amino acids. Here the CDR3 reads CSTGTSGRETQYF. The CDR3 bases are TGCAGTACAGGGACTAGCGGGAGAGAGACCCAGTACTTC.

This clonotype occurred many times. The chain joins TRBV6-2 or TRBV6-3 to TRBJ1-5, with D perhaps matching TRBD1 (6 bases). Between the trimmed V and J ends, which lost 6 bases and 0 bases, there was a span of 18 bases. CDR3 size: 17 residues. The germline gives CDR1 MNHEY, CDR2 SVGEGT. Written as DNA, the CDR3 is TGTGCCAGCAGAGTACAGGGATCAACCGATAGCAATCAGCCCCAGCATTTT. Its translation: CASRVQGSTDSNQPQHF.

The table lists this clonotype with many counts. This chain links TRBV5-1 with TRBJ2-7, with 10 bases matching TRBD1. This CDR3 spans 15 amino acids. The germline V gene encodes CDR1 SGHRS and CDR2 YFSETQ. V lost 4 bases and J lost 4; bases outside the gene matches: 8. CDR3 loop: CASSDDRGLSYEQYF. The CDR3 DNA follows: TGCGCCAGCAGCGACGACAGGGGGCTGAGTTACGAGCAGTACTTC. The full variable domain, its missing parts supplied by reference TRBV5-1 and TRBJ2-7, is KAGVTQTPRYLIKTRGQQVTLSCSPISGHRSVSWYQQTPGQGLQFLFEYFSETQRNKGNFPGRFSGRQFSNSRSEMNVSTLELGDSALYLCASSDDRGLSYEQYFGPGTRLTVT.

In this sample, this clonotype turned up a few times. CDR3 residues: CASSHRWDSQQETQYF. CDR3 coding DNA: TGTGCCAGCAGCCATCGATGGGACAGCCAACAAGAGACCCAGTACTTC. The J gene is TRBJ2-5, the V gene TRBV12-3 or TRBV12-4; 7 bases line up with TRBD1. The CDR3 loop spans 16 amino acids. Trimming removed 6 bases from V and 2 bases from J; junction bases left unmatched: 12.

This clonotype was seen only a few times. The genes are TRBV5-1 and TRBJ1-2, with 9 bases identical to TRBD1. Germline V gene lookup returns CDR1 SGHRS and CDR2 YFSETQ. The CDR3 extends over 14 amino acids. The ends lost 1 base at V and 8 bases at J; junction bases unmatched: 6. The CDR3 is CASSLLQGARGYTF. CDR3 DNA sequence: TGCGCCAGCAGCTTGCTACAGGGGGCGCGAGGCTACACCTTC.

The genes are TRBV5-1 and TRBJ1-2; D call uncertain. The germline V gene encodes CDR1 SGHRS and CDR2 YFSETQ. V lost 4 bases and J lost 7, with 17 bases in between. The CDR3 totals 14 residues. CDR3 amino acids: CASSPPFEARGYTF. The CDR3 nucleotides read TGCGCCAGCAGCCCCCCATTTGAGGCGCGTGGCTACACCTTC. The whole variable domain, remainder taken from reference TRBV5-1 and TRBJ1-2, is KAGVTQTPRYLIKTRGQQVTLSCSPISGHRSVSWYQQTPGQGLQFLFEYFSETQRNKGNFPGRFSGRQFSNSRSEMNVSTLELGDSALYLCASSPPFEARGYTFGSGTRLTVV.

The chain is built from TRBV9 and TRBJ2-2, with D perhaps TRBD1 or TRBD2 (5 bases each). Trimming stripped 3 bases from V and 3 bases from J, with 15 bases between. Germline CDR1 SGDLS, CDR2 YYNGEE. The CDR3 totals 16 residues. CDR3 DNA: TGTGCCAGCAGCGCTAACGGGGCAGTCGACACCGGGGAGCTGTTTTTT. Its translation is CASSANGAVDTGELFF.

J is TRBJ2-6 and V is TRBV4-2, with 9 bases matching TRBD1. The V gene end was trimmed by 0 bases and the J gene end by 4 bases; junction bases not matched to a gene: 7. Germline loops: CDR1 LGHNA, CDR2 YNFKEQ. This CDR3 has 18 residues. CDR3 DNA: TGTGCCAGCAGCCAAGATCGACAGGGGGGGTCCGGGGCCAACGTCCTGACTTTC. This translates into CASSQDRQGGSGANVLTF.